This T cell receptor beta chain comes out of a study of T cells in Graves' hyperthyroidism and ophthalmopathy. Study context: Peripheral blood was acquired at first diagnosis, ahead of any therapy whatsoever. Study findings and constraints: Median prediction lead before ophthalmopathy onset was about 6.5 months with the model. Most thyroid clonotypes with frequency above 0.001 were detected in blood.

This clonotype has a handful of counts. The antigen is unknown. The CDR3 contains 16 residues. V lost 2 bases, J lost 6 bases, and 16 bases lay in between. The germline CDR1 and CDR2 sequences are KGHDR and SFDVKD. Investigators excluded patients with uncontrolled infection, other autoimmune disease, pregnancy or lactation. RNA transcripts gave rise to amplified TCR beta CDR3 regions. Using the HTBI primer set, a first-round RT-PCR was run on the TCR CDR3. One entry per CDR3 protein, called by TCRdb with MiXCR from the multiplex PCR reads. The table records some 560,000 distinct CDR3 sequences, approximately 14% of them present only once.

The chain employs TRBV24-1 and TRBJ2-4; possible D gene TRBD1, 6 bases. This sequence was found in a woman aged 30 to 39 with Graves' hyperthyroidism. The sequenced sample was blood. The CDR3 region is CATSDSAGEGGNIQYF. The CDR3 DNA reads TGTGCCACCAGTGATTCGGCAGGGGAAGGGGGAAACATTCAGTACTTC.